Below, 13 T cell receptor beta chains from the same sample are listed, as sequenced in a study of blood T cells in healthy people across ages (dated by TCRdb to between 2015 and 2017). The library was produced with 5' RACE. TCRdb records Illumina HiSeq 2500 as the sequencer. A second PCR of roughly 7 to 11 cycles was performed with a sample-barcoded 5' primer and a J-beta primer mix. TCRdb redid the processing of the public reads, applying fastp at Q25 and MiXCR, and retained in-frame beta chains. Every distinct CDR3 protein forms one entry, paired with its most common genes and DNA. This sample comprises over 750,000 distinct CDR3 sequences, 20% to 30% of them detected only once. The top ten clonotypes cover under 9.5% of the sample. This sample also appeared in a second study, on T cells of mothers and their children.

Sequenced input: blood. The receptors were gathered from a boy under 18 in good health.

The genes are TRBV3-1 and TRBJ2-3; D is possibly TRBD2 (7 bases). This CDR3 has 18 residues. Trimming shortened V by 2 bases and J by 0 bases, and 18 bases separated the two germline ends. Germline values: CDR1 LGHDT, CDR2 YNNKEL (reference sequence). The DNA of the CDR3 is TGTGCCAGCAGCCAAACCCGAAGAAGCGGGACAAGCACAGATACGCAGTATTTT. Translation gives CASSQTRRSGTSTDTQYF.

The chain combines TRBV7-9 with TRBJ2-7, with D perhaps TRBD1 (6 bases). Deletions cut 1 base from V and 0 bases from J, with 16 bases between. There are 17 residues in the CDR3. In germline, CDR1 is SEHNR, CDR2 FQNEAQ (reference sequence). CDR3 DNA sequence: TGTGCCAGCAGCTTAGTTGGCAGGGGCCCCCTCTCCTACGAGCAGTACTTC. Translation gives CASSLVGRGPLSYEQYF.

In DNA, the CDR3 is TGCAGTGCTAGAACGGCGGGGGTAGAGACCCAGTACTTC. Its translation: CSARTAGVETQYF. This rearrangement joins TRBV20-1 to TRBJ2-5; 7 nucleotides align to TRBD2. This CDR3 is built from 13 residues. V lost 2 bases and J lost 4; bases outside the gene matches: 4. Per germline, CDR1 DFQATT and CDR2 SNEGSKA (reference sequence).

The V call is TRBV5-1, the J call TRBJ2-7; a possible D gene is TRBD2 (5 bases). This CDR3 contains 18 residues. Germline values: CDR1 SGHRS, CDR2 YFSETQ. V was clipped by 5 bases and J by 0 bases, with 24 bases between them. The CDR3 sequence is CASRKAAPGGFVSYEQYF. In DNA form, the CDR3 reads TGCGCCAGCAGGAAAGCGGCTCCAGGTGGGTTTGTCTCCTACGAGCAGTACTTC.

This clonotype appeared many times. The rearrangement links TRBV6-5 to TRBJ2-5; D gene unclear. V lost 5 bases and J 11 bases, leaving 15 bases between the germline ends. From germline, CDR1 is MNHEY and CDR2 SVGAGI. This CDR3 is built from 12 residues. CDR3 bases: TGTGCCAGCAGTCTTTCAGGCGGCCGTCAGTACTTC. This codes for CASSLSGGRQYF.

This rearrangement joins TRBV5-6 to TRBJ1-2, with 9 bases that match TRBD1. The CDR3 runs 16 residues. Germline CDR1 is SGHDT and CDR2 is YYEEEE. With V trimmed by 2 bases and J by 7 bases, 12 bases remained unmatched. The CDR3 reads CASSLRLGTGFRGYTF. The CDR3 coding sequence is TGTGCCAGCAGCTTAAGGCTTGGGACAGGGTTTCGTGGCTACACCTTC. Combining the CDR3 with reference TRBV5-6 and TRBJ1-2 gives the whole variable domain DAGVTQSPTHLIKTRGQQVTLRCSPKSGHDTVSWYQQALGQGPQFIFQYYEEEERQRGNFPDRFSGHQFPNYSSELNVNALLLGDSALYLCASSLRLGTGFRGYTFGSGTRLTVV.

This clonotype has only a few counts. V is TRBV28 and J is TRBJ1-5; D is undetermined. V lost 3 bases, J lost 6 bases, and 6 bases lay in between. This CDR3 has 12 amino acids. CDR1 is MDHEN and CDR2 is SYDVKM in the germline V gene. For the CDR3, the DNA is TGTGCCAGCAGTTTGCCCGGTCAGCCCCAGCATTTT. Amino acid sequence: CASSLPGQPQHF. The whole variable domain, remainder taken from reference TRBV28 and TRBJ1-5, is DVKVTQSSRYLVKRTGEKVFLECVQDMDHENMFWYRQDPGLGLRLIYFSYDVKMKEKGDIPEGYSVSREKKERFSLILESASTNQTSMYLCASSLPGQPQHFGDGTRLSIL.

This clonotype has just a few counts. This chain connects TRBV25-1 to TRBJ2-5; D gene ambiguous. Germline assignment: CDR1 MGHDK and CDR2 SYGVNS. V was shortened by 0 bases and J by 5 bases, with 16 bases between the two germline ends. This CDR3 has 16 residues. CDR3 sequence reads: CASSEYLGRETETQYF. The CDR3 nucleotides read TGTGCCAGCAGTGAATATCTCGGGCGAGAGACGGAGACCCAGTACTTC.

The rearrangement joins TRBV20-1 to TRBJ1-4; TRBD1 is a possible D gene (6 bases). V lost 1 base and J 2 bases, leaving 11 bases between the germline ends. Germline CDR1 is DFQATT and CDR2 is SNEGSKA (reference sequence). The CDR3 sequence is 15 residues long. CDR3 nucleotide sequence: TGCAGTGCTAGAGCAACAGGGTCGACTAATGAAAAACTGTTTTTT. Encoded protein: CSARATGSTNEKLFF.

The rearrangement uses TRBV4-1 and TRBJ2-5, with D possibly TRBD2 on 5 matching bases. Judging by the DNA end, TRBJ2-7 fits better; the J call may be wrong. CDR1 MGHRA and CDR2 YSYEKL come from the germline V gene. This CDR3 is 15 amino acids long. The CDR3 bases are TGCGCCAGCAGCCAAGCTTTGGGGAGCTCCTACGAGCAGTACTTC. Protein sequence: CASSQALGSSYEQYF.

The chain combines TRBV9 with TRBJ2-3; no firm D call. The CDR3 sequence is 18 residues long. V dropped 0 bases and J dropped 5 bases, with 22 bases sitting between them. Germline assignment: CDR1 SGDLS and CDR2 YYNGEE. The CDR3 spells CASSVVGGHPSLGDTQYF. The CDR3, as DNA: TGTGCCAGCAGCGTAGTCGGTGGCCACCCTTCCCTCGGAGATACGCAGTATTTT.

Here the CDR3 reads CASSLMTSGSPTDTQYF. CDR3 DNA sequence: TGTGCCAGCAGCTTAATGACTAGCGGGAGCCCCACAGATACGCAGTATTTT. This rearrangement joins TRBV11-2 to TRBJ2-3, with 12 bases matching TRBD2. CDR1 is SGHAT and CDR2 is FQNNGV in the germline V gene. This CDR3 spans 17 amino acids. Trimming cost V 2 bases and J 2 bases; bases outside gene matches: 5.

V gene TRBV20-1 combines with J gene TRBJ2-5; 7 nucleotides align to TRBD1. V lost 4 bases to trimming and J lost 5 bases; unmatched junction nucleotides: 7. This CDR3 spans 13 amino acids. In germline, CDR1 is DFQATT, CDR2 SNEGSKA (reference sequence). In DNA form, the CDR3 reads TGCAGTGCTAAACAGGGGATGGTGGAGACCCAGTACTTC. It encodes CSAKQGMVETQYF.